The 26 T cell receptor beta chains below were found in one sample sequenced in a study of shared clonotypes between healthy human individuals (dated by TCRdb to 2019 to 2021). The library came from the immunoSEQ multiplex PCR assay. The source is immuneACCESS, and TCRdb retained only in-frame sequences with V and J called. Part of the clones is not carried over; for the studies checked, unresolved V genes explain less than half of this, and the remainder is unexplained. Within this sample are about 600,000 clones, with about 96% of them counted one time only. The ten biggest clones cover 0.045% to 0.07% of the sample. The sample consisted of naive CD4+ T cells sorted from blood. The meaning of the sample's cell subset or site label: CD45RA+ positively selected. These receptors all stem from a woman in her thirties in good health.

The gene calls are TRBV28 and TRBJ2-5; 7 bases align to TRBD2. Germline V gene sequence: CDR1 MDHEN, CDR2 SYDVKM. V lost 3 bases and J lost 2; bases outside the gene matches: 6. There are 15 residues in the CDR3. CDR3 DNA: TGTGCCAGCAGTTTTTGGGCGGGAGAACAAGAGACCCAGTACTTC. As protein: CASSFWAGEQETQYF. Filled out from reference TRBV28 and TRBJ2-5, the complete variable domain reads DVKVTQSSRYLVKRTGEKVFLECVQDMDHENMFWYRQDPGLGLRLIYFSYDVKMKEKGDIPEGYSVSREKKERFSLILESASTNQTSMYLCASSFWAGEQETQYFGPGTRLLVL.

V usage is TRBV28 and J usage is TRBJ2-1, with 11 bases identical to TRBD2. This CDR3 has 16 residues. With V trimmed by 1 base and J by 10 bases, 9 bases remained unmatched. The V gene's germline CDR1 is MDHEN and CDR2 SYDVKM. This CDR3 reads CASSLFTSGSRSEQFF. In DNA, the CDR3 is TGTGCCAGCAGTTTATTTACTAGCGGGAGTCGCTCAGAGCAGTTCTTC.

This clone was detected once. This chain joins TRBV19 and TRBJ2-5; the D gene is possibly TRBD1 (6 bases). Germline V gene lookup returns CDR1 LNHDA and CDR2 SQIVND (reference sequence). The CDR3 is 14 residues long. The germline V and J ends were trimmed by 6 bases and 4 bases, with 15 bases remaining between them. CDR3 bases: TGTGCCAGTAGGATAACAGGGAATGGAGAGACCCAGTACTTC. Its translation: CASRITGNGETQYF.

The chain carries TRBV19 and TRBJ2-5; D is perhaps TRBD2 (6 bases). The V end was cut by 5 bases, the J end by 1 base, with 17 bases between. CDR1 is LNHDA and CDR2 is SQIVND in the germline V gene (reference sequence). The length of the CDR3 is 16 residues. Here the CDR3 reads CASSFAGGRGQETQYF. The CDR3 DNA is TGTGCCAGTAGTTTCGCCGGGGGACGCGGCCAAGAGACCCAGTACTTC.

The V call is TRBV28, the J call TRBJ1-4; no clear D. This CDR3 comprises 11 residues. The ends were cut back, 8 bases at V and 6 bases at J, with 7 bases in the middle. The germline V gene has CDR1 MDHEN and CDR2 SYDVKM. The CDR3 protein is CASGPHEKLFF. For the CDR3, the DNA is TGTGCCAGCGGCCCCCATGAAAAACTGTTTTTT.

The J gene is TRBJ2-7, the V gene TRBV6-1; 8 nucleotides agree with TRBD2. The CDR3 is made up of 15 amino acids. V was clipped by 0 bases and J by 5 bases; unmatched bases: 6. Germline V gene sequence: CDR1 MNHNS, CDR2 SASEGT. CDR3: CASSEAPGGRDEQYF. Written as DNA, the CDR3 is TGTGCCAGCAGTGAAGCCCCGGGAGGGCGCGACGAGCAGTACTTC.

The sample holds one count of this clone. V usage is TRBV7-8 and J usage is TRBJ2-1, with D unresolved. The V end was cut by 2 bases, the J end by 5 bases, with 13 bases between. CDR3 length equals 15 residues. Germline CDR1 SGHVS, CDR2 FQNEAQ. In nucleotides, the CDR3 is TGTGCCAGCAGCTTACGGACCAATAGGCACAATGAGCAGTTCTTC. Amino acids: CASSLRTNRHNEQFF.

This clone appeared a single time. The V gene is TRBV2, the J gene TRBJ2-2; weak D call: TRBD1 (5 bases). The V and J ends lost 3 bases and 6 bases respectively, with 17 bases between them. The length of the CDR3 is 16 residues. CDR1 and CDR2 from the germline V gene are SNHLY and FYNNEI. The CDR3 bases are TGTGCCAGCAGTGATCTAGGGGAAGTGAATTCCGGGGAGCTGTTTTTT. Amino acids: CASSDLGEVNSGELFF.

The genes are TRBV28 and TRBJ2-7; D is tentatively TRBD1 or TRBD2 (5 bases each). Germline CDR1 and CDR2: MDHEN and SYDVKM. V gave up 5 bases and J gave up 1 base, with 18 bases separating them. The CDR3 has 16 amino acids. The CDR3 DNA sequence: TGTGCCAGCAGTGTATTCGGGGCGTACGAATCCTACGAGCAGTACTTC. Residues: CASSVFGAYESYEQYF.

In nucleotides, the CDR3 is TGTGCCAGCAGTCGACAGGGGTGGGGAACGACTGAAGCTTTCTTT. Protein sequence: CASSRQGWGTTEAFF. V gene TRBV28 combines with J gene TRBJ1-1, with 8 bases aligning to TRBD1. Trimming removed 5 bases from V and 5 bases from J; junction bases left unmatched: 10. In germline, CDR1 is MDHEN, CDR2 SYDVKM. This CDR3 has 15 amino acids. The whole variable domain, remainder taken from reference TRBV28 and TRBJ1-1, is DVKVTQSSRYLVKRTGEKVFLECVQDMDHENMFWYRQDPGLGLRLIYFSYDVKMKEKGDIPEGYSVSREKKERFSLILESASTNQTSMYLCASSRQGWGTTEAFFGQGTRLTVV.

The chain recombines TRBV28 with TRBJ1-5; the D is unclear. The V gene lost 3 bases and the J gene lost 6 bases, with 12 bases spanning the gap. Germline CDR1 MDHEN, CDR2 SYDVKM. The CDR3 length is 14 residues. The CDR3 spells CASSFTQIRQPQHF. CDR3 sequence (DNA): TGTGCCAGCAGTTTTACACAGATTCGTCAGCCCCAGCATTTT.

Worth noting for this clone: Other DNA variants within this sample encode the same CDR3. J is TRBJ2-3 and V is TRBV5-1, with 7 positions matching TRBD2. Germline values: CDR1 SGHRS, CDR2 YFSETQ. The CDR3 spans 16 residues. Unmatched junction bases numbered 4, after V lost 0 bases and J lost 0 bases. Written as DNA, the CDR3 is TGCGCCAGCAGCTTGGGGGCTAGCGGTAGCACAGATACGCAGTATTTT. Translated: CASSLGASGSTDTQYF.

The CDR3 DNA reads TGTGCCAGCAGGCCGACAGGGGACGCTCAGCCCCAGCATTTT. Its translation: CASRPTGDAQPQHF. V gene TRBV6-1 combines with J gene TRBJ1-5; 8 nucleotides agree with TRBD1. Germline CDR1 is MNHNS and CDR2 is SASEGT. Trimming took 6 bases from V and 6 from J; bases not matched to a gene: 7. There are 14 residues in the CDR3.

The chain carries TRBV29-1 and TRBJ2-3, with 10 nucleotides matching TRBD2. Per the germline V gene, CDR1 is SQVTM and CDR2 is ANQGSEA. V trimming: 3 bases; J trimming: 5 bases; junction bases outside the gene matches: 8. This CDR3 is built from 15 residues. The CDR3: CSVDPLAGEGDTQYF. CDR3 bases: TGCAGCGTTGATCCCCTAGCGGGAGAGGGAGATACGCAGTATTTT.

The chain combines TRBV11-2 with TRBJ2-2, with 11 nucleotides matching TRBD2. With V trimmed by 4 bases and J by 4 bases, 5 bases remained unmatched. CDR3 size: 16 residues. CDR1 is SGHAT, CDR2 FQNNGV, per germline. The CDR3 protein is CASSSISGRATGELFF. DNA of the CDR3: TGTGCCAGCAGCTCTATTAGCGGGAGGGCCACCGGGGAGCTGTTTTTT.

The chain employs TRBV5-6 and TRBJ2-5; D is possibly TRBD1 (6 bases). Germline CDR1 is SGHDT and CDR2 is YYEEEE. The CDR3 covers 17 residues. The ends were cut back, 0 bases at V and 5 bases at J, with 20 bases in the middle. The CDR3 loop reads CASSLGGGQFPRETQYF. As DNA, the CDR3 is TGTGCCAGCAGCTTGGGGGGCGGACAGTTCCCTAGGGAGACCCAGTACTTC.

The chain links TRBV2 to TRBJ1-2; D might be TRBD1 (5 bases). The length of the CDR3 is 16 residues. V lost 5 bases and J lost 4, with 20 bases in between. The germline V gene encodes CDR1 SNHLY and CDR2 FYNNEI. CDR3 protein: CASSYGTYRWTYGYTF. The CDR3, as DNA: TGTGCCAGCAGTTACGGGACTTACCGATGGACCTATGGCTACACCTTC.

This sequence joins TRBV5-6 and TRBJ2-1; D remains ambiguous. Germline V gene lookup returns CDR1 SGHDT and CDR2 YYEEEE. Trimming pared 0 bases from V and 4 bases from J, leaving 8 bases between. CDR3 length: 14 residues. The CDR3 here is CASSLEQPYNEQFF. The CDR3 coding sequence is TGTGCCAGCAGCTTGGAACAGCCTTACAATGAGCAGTTCTTC. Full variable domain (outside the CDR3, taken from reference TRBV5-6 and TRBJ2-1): DAGVTQSPTHLIKTRGQQVTLRCSPKSGHDTVSWYQQALGQGPQFIFQYYEEEERQRGNFPDRFSGHQFPNYSSELNVNALLLGDSALYLCASSLEQPYNEQFFGPGTRLTVL.

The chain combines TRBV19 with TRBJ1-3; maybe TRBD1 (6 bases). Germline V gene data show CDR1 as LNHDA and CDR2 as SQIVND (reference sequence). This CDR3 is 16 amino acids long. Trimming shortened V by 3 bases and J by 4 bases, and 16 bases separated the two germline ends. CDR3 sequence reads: CASSIPPAGAGNTIYF. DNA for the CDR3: TGTGCCAGTAGTATCCCCCCTGCAGGGGCAGGAAACACCATATATTTT. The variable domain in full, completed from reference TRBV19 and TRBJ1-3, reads DGGITQSPKYLFRKEGQNVTLSCEQNLNHDAMYWYRQDPGQGLRLIYYSQIVNDFQKGDIAEGYSVSREKKESFPLTVTSAQKNPTAFYLCASSIPPAGAGNTIYFGEGSWLTVV.

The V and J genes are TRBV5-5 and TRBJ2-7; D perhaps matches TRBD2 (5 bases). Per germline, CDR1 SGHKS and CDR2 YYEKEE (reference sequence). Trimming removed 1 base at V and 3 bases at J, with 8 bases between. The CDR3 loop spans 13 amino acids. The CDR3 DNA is TGTGCCAGCAGCTTGACTAGTTACTACGAGCAGTACTTC. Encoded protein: CASSLTSYYEQYF.

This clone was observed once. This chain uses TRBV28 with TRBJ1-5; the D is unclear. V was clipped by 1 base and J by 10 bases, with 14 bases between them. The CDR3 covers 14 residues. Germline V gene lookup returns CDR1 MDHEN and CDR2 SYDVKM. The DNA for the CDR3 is TGTGCCAGCAGTTTATCGCTCCAATCAGCCCCCCAGCATTTT. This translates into CASSLSLQSAPQHF.

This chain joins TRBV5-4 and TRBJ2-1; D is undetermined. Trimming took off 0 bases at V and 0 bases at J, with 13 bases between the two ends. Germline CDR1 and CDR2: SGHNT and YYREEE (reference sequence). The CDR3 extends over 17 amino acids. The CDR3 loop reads CASSLGGLPSSYNEQFF. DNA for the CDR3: TGTGCCAGCAGCTTGGGTGGCCTCCCAAGCTCCTACAATGAGCAGTTCTTC.

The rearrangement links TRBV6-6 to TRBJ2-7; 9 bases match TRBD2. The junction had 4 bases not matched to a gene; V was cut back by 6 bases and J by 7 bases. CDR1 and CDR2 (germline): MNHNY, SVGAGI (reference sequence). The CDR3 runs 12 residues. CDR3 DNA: TGTGCCAGCAGCGGGACTAGCAGGGAGCAGTACTTC. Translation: CASSGTSREQYF.

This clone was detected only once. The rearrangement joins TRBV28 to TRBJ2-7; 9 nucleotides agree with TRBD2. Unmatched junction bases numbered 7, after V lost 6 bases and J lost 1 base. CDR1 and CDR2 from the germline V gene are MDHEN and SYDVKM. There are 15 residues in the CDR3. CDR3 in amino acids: CASSRTSAGSYEQYF. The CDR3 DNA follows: TGTGCCAGCAGCAGGACTAGCGCCGGTTCCTACGAGCAGTACTTC.

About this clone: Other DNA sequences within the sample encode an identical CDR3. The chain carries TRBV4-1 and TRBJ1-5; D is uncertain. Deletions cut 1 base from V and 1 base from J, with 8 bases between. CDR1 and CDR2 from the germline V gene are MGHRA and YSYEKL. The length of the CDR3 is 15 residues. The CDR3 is CASSQAGVSNQPQHF. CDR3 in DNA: TGCGCCAGCAGCCAAGCCGGGGTCAGCAATCAGCCCCAGCATTTT.

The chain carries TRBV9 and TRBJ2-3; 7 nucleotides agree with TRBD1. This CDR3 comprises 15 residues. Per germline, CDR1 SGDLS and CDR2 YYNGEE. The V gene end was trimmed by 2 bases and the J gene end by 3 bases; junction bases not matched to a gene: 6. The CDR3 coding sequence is TGTGCCAGCAGCGTTTATAGGGGGCGGACAGATACGCAGTATTTT. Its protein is CASSVYRGRTDTQYF.